This TCR beta chain was recovered during a study of the immune and genomic landscape of osteosarcoma. Osteosarcoma specimens were post-treatment primary, local recurrence and metastasis tumors from poor-prognosis patients. Here immunoSEQ multiplex PCR was the method, and the copy in TCRdb shows in-frame clones only, minus some. The sample yields roughly 5,100 clones, over 70% seen once. In germline, CDR1 is LNHNV, CDR2 YYDKDF (reference sequence). J was trimmed by 7 bases and V by 4 bases; bases with no gene match: 8. This CDR3 contains 16 residues. The sequencing input was osteosarcoma tumor tissue from the lung. This TCR was sampled from a human donor with osteosarcoma. The genes are TRBV15 and TRBJ2-1, with 12 bases that match TRBD1. The CDR3 DNA sequence: TGTGCCACCAGCAAAGAGGGACAGGGGGCGCGGAATGAGCAGTTCTTC. It translates to CATSKEGQGARNEQFF.